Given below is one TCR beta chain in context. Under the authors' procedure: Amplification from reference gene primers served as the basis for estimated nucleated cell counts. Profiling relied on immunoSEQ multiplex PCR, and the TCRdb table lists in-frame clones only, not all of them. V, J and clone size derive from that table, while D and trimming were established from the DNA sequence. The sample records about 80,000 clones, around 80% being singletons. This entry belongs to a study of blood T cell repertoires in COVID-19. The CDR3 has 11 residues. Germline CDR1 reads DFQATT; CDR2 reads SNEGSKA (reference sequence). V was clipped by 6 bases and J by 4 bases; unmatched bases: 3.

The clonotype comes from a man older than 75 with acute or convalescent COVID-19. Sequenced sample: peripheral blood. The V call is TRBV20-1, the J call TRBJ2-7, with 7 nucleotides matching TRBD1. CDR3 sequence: CSARQGYEQYF. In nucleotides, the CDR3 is TGCAGTGCGAGACAGGGTTACGAGCAGTACTTC.